What follows are 20 T cell receptor beta chains derived from one specimen sequenced in a study of CD8+ T cells in alopecia areata. RNA extraction was followed by reverse transcription into cDNA, which acted as the sequencing template. Libraries were prepared by immunoSEQ multiplex PCR; TCRdb keeps only in-frame clonotypes and omits some of them. The sample consists of under 250,000 clones, 50% to 60% of them appearing once. The input for sequencing was CD4+ T cells sorted from blood, taken at week 0. The origin of the receptors is a human donor with alopecia areata.

The chain combines TRBV28 with TRBJ2-4; tentatively, D is TRBD1 (6 bases). CDR3 length: 18 amino acids. V gave up 3 bases and J gave up 0 bases, with 18 bases separating them. Germline V gives CDR1 MDHEN, CDR2 SYDVKM. The CDR3 coding sequence is TGTGCCAGCAGTTTTTACCCTAAAGGGGGAATAGCCAAAAACATTCAGTACTTC. Translation: CASSFYPKGGIAKNIQYF. Combining the CDR3 with reference TRBV28 and TRBJ2-4 gives the whole variable domain DVKVTQSSRYLVKRTGEKVFLECVQDMDHENMFWYRQDPGLGLRLIYFSYDVKMKEKGDIPEGYSVSREKKERFSLILESASTNQTSMYLCASSFYPKGGIAKNIQYFGAGTRLSVL.

V and J are TRBV6-5 and TRBJ2-3; D gene unclear. Germline CDR1 and CDR2: MNHEY and SVGAGI. The ends were cut back, 1 base at V and 2 bases at J, with 10 bases in the middle. The CDR3 spans 15 residues. The CDR3 DNA reads TGTGCCAGCAGTTACTACCCCAGAAACACAGATACGCAGTATTTT. Amino acids: CASSYYPRNTDTQYF.

This clone was found a few times. The rearrangement joins TRBV7-2 to TRBJ1-5; TRBD1 aligns across 11 bases. The CDR3 is 14 amino acids. Looked up from germline, CDR1 is SGHTA and CDR2 is FQGNSA. V was pared by 5 bases and J by 7 bases, with 4 bases of the junction left unmatched. The CDR3 spells CASSLGQGAQPQHF. The CDR3, as DNA: TGTGCCAGCAGCCTAGGACAGGGGGCACAGCCCCAGCATTTT.

This clone was counted only a few times. The chain links TRBV18 to TRBJ1-1; D perhaps matches TRBD1 (5 bases). Trimming stripped 2 bases from V and 6 bases from J, with 19 bases between. This CDR3 region has 16 residues. Germline CDR1 KGHSH, CDR2 LQKENI. CDR3 DNA: TGTGCCAGCTCACCAGCCGGGACGTCGAACGGCGCTGAAGCTTTCTTT. Amino acid sequence: CASSPAGTSNGAEAFF.

This clone was found a few times. The rearrangement links TRBV28 to TRBJ2-1; no firm D call. In germline, CDR1 is MDHEN, CDR2 SYDVKM. The V end lost 5 bases, the J end lost 8 bases, and 7 bases lay between the germline ends. This CDR3 comprises 11 residues. In nucleotides, the CDR3 is TGTGCCAGCAGTCTTGCCTATGAGCAGTTCTTC. Translation: CASSLAYEQFF.

The chain recombines TRBV27 with TRBJ1-3; D unresolved. Germline values: CDR1 MNHEY, CDR2 SMNVEV (reference sequence). The CDR3 is made up of 14 amino acids. Trimming shortened V by 2 bases and J by 7 bases, and 12 bases separated the two germline ends. In DNA, the CDR3 is TGTGCCAGCAGTTTAGTATCGGGGTTCAACACCATATATTTT. Protein sequence: CASSLVSGFNTIYF.

V usage is TRBV30 and J usage is TRBJ1-1; TRBD1 is a possible D gene (5 bases). The CDR3 extends over 13 amino acids. Trimming left V 2 bases short and J 9 bases short, with 16 bases between. Germline lookup yields CDR1 GTSNPN and CDR2 SVGIG (reference sequence). CDR3 amino acids: CAWSPLGPTKAFF. The CDR3 region has the DNA TGTGCCTGGAGTCCATTGGGACCGACCAAAGCTTTCTTT.

The chain is built from TRBV7-9 and TRBJ2-6; D unresolved. The V gene's germline CDR1 is SEHNR and CDR2 FQNEAQ (reference sequence). The CDR3 covers 14 residues. Between the trimmed V and J ends, which lost 3 bases and 0 bases, there was a span of 3 bases. CDR3 bases: TGTGCCAGCAGCTTCTTCTCTGGGGCCAACGTCCTGACTTTC. The encoded protein is CASSFFSGANVLTF. The variable domain in full, completed from reference TRBV7-9 and TRBJ2-6, reads DTGVSQNPRHKITKRGQNVTFRCDPISEHNRLYWYRQTLGQGPEFLTYFQNEAQLEKSRLLSDRFSAERPKGSFSTLEIQRTEQGDSAMYLCASSFFSGANVLTFGAGSRLTVL.

The CDR3 reads CASRERDSYEQYF. CDR3 in DNA: TGTGCCAGCCGGGAACGGGACTCCTACGAGCAGTACTTC. The chain is built from TRBV2 and TRBJ2-7, with D perhaps matching TRBD2 (5 bases). The CDR3 is 13 amino acids. Trimming removed 8 bases at V and 0 bases at J, with 11 bases between. The germline CDR1 and CDR2 sequences are SNHLY and FYNNEI.

This clone was observed a handful of times. The chain employs TRBV14 and TRBJ1-1, with D possibly being TRBD1 (5 bases). The CDR3 contains 14 residues. Germline CDR1 reads SGHDN; CDR2 reads FVKESK. V gave up 4 bases and J gave up 6 bases, with 15 bases separating them. The CDR3 sequence: CASSPLNRGAEAFF. In DNA, the CDR3 is TGTGCCAGCAGCCCTTTAAATCGAGGGGCTGAAGCTTTCTTT.

The chain carries TRBV9 and TRBJ2-1; 8 nucleotides line up with TRBD2. With 0 bases clipped from V and 1 base from J, the junction kept 3 bases outside the gene matches. There are 16 residues in the CDR3. Per germline, CDR1 SGDLS and CDR2 YYNGEE. CDR3 amino acids: CASSVEAGVSYNEQFF. In DNA, the CDR3 is TGTGCCAGCAGCGTAGAAGCGGGGGTATCCTACAATGAGCAGTTCTTC.

The rearrangement uses TRBV2 and TRBJ2-2; 9 bases line up with TRBD1. The ends lost 8 bases at V and 7 bases at J; junction bases unmatched: 14. CDR3 length equals 16 residues. CDR1 and CDR2 (germline): SNHLY, FYNNEI. CDR3 in DNA: TGTGCCAGCGGAGGGGGACAGGGTAGCAGGAGCGGGGAGCTGTTTTTT. Amino acid sequence: CASGGGQGSRSGELFF. Full variable domain (missing parts from reference TRBV2 and TRBJ2-2): EPEVTQTPSHQVTQMGQEVILRCVPISNHLYFYWYRQILGQKVEFLVSFYNNEISEKSEIFDDQFSVERPDGSNFTLKIRSTKLEDSAMYFCASGGGQGSRSGELFFGEGSRLTVL.

The rearrangement links TRBV7-9 to TRBJ2-7; perhaps D is TRBD1 or TRBD2 (5 bases each). The length of the CDR3 is 14 residues. Trimming stripped 3 bases from V and 2 bases from J, with 11 bases between. Looked up from germline, CDR1 is SEHNR and CDR2 is FQNEAQ (reference sequence). In DNA, the CDR3 is TGTGCCAGCAGCTTCGGGACGGGAACCTACGAGCAGTACTTC. It is translated as CASSFGTGTYEQYF.

This chain connects TRBV30 to TRBJ1-1, with D possibly being TRBD1 (6 bases). This CDR3 region has 12 residues. The V and J ends lost 5 bases and 7 bases respectively, with 14 bases between them. CDR1 GTSNPN and CDR2 SVGIG come from the germline V gene (reference sequence). CDR3 region: CAWGGVHGEAFF. The CDR3 nucleotides read TGTGCCTGGGGGGGCGTGCATGGTGAAGCTTTCTTT.

This clone was counted between two and nine times. CDR3 in DNA: TGCGCCAGCAGCTCGGGACTAGCGGGAATCCCCTACGAGCAGTACTTC. Its protein product is CASSSGLAGIPYEQYF. This chain connects TRBV5-1 to TRBJ2-7; 13 bases are shared with TRBD2. The CDR3 is 16 residues long. Per the germline V gene, CDR1 is SGHRS and CDR2 is YFSETQ. After removal of 3 bases from V and 2 bases from J, the junction contained 5 bases not matched to a gene.

The J gene is TRBJ1-2, the V gene TRBV25-1; D gene uncertain. Trimming removed 5 bases at V and 7 bases at J, with 17 bases between. CDR3 length: 14 amino acids. The germline V gene has CDR1 MGHDK and CDR2 SYGVNS. CDR3 sequence (DNA): TGTGCCAGCAGTCAGCCCGCCCCGACTAGTGGCTACACCTTC. It specifies CASSQPAPTSGYTF.

CDR3 DNA: TGTGCCAGCAGTGAAACAGCGGGAGGGCCCCAAGGGGGGGAGCTGTTTTTT. It is translated as CASSETAGGPQGGELFF. This chain links TRBV2 with TRBJ2-2; TRBD2 aligns across 10 bases. V was clipped by 2 bases and J by 8 bases; unmatched bases: 11. The length of the CDR3 is 17 residues. Per germline, CDR1 SNHLY and CDR2 FYNNEI.

This clone came up once. CDR3 coding DNA: TGTGCCAGCACACCGGGACCCTCAAGGCAAAGTACTGAAGCTTTCTTT. It is translated as CASTPGPSRQSTEAFF. This chain connects TRBV9 to TRBJ1-1; D may be TRBD1 (5 bases). CDR3 length equals 16 residues. Trimming took 6 bases from V and 5 from J, leaving 23 bases between them. CDR1 is SGDLS and CDR2 is YYNGEE in the germline V gene.

This chain uses TRBV9 with TRBJ2-7; maybe TRBD2 (5 bases). The germline V gene has CDR1 SGDLS and CDR2 YYNGEE. V shed 0 bases and J shed 6 bases, with 13 bases lying between them. The CDR3 length is 14 residues. CDR3: CASSVGGHRAEQYF. The CDR3, as DNA: TGTGCCAGCAGCGTAGGAGGGCATCGTGCCGAGCAGTACTTC.

The chain has TRBV27 and TRBJ2-7; D is ambiguous. This CDR3 region has 13 residues. The germline V gene encodes CDR1 MNHEY and CDR2 SMNVEV (reference sequence). V lost 1 base and J lost 4, with 8 bases in between. The CDR3 is CASSLFPAYEQYF. DNA for the CDR3: TGTGCCAGCAGTTTATTCCCAGCATACGAGCAGTACTTC.